The rows below give T cell receptor beta chains drawn from one sample of a study of graft-versus-host responses after intestinal transplantation. Antigens of these TCRs are unknown. This table comes from immunoSEQ multiplex PCR, and its TCRdb copy is limited to in-frame clones, with some not included. The table lists some 23,000 clones, roughly four fifths of them singletons. This material consisted of unstimulated CD8+ T cells sorted from spleen or lymph node cells, taken before transplant. All receptors come from a human donor who was the organ donor for an intestinal transplant. CDR3s include the opening cysteine and the closing phenylalanine or tryptophan. Fields, in order: J gene, clone size, V gene, D gene, CDR3 protein, CDR3 DNA. A D gene is named only where the DNA matches it firmly. Clone size is given for some rows only: seen once, a few or many times, or a class if the clone is expanded.

>TRBJ1-2|NA|TRBV27|NA
CASSFSARWSYGYTF
TGTGCCAGCAGTTTCTCGGCCCGGTGGAGCTATGGCTACACCTTC
>TRBJ1-2|NA|TRBV5-6|TRBD1
CASSSGTGGGRGYTF
TGTGCCAGCAGCTCCGGGACAGGGGGCGGTCGAGGCTACACCTTC
>TRBJ2-7|NA|TRBV5-1|NA
CASSPFPQGPYEQYF
TGCGCCAGCAGCCCATTCCCACAGGGCCCCTACGAGCAGTACTTC
>TRBJ2-4|few|TRBV6-5|TRBD2
CASSDQREEVIQYF
TGTGCCAGCAGTGACCAGCGGGAGGAGGTCATTCAGTACTTC
>TRBJ2-3|NA|TRBV5-4|TRBD2
CASSLLRGLWGTDTQYF
TGTGCCAGCAGCTTGTTACGGGGACTATGGGGCACAGATACGCAGTATTTT
>TRBJ2-3|NA|TRBV6-1|NA
CASHKAGFSTDTQYF
TGTGCCAGTCATAAAGCGGGTTTTAGCACAGATACGCAGTATTTT
>TRBJ1-1|NA|TRBV19|NA
CASSTTGNTEAFF
TGTGCCAGTAGTACTACCGGTAACACTGAAGCTTTCTTT
>TRBJ2-1|NA|TRBV13|TRBD1
CASSFSRGTGSNEQFF
TGTGCCAGCAGCTTTAGTCGCGGGACAGGGAGCAATGAGCAGTTCTTC
>TRBJ2-7|few|TRBV12-5|NA
CASGFTYEQYF
TGTGCTAGTGGTTTCACCTACGAGCAGTACTTC
>TRBJ2-7|NA|TRBV7-9|NA
CASSLQGDGNEQYF
TGTGCCAGCAGCTTACAAGGGGATGGCAACGAGCAGTACTTC
>TRBJ2-3|NA|TRBV7-2|TRBD2
CASSPGLGTDTQYF
TGTGCCAGCAGCCCCGGACTAGGCACAGATACGCAGTATTTT
>TRBJ1-2|NA|TRBV2|NA
CASTPVDYGYTF
TGTGCCAGCACCCCTGTGGACTATGGCTACACCTTC
>TRBJ1-5|NA|TRBV19|NA
CASSIVGGNQPQHF
TGTGCCAGTAGTATCGTCGGGGGCAATCAGCCCCAGCATTTT
>TRBJ2-3|NA|TRBV9|NA
CASSVYGGSTDTQYF
TGTGCCAGCAGCGTATACGGGGGTAGCACAGATACGCAGTATTTT
>TRBJ2-6|NA|TRBV6-1|NA
CATGEVTSGANVLTF
TGTGCCACGGGGGAGGTAACTTCTGGGGCCAACGTCCTGACTTTC
>TRBJ1-3|NA|TRBV7-9|NA
CASKKEGSGNTIYF
TGTGCCAGCAAAAAAGAGGGATCCGGAAACACCATATATTTT
>TRBJ2-1|NA|TRBV13|TRBD2
CASSSGGRGLHYNEQFF
TGTGCCAGCAGCTCCGGGGGGAGGGGACTACACTACAATGAGCAGTTCTTC
>TRBJ2-1|NA|TRBV19|TRBD2
CASSISGGSYNEQFF
TGTGCCAGTAGTATAAGCGGGGGAAGCTACAATGAGCAGTTCTTC
>TRBJ1-1|NA|TRBV2|NA
CARKSRLRTEAFF
TGTGCCAGAAAGAGTAGGTTACGCACTGAAGCTTTCTTT
>TRBJ2-3|NA|TRBV27|NA
CASSLAKRAAADTQYF
TGTGCCAGCAGTTTGGCGAAGAGGGCCGCGGCAGATACGCAGTATTTT
>TRBJ1-1|NA|TRBV2|TRBD1
CATPRERGRNEAFF
TGTGCCACCCCTAGGGAAAGGGGGCGGAATGAAGCTTTCTTT
>TRBJ1-4|NA|TRBV19|NA
CASSTWDGGEKLFF
TGTGCCAGTAGTACCTGGGACGGGGGGGAAAAACTGTTTTTT
>TRBJ1-2|NA|TRBV19|NA
CASSMGAATNGYTF
TGTGCCAGTAGTATGGGCGCCGCGACAAATGGCTACACCTTC
>TRBJ2-7|NA|TRBV27|NA
CASSLGRASGEQYF
TGTGCCAGCAGTTTGGGACGGGCCTCTGGCGAGCAGTACTTC
>TRBJ2-7|few|TRBV5-6|NA
CASSYGGEQYF
TGTGCCAGCAGCTATGGGGGGGAGCAGTACTTC
>TRBJ2-1|NA|TRBV4-1|NA
CASGLQISVDEQFF
TGCGCCAGCGGCCTACAAATAAGTGTGGATGAGCAGTTCTTC
>TRBJ2-3|NA|TRBV28|NA
CASSLVGHSTDTQYF
TGTGCCAGCAGCCTAGTGGGCCATAGCACAGATACGCAGTATTTT
>TRBJ1-2|once|TRBV5-4|NA
CASSLAGVANYGYTF
TGTGCCAGCAGCTTGGCAGGAGTAGCTAACTATGGCTACACCTTC
>TRBJ2-1|NA|TRBV29-1|NA
CSVEGGGVSNEQFF
TGCAGCGTTGAAGGAGGCGGAGTTTCTAATGAGCAGTTCTTC
>TRBJ2-3|NA|TRBV5-6|NA
CASSFLVNTQYF
TGTGCCAGCAGCTTTTTGGTAAATACGCAGTATTTT
>TRBJ2-5|NA|TRBV19|NA
CASSIYRDQETQYF
TGTGCCAGTAGTATTTATAGGGACCAAGAGACCCAGTACTTC
>TRBJ1-2|once|TRBV5-4|NA
CASSLILQGKHGYTF
TGTGCCAGCAGCTTGATCCTGCAGGGCAAACATGGCTACACCTTC
>TRBJ1-2|NA|TRBV15|NA
CATSRDLTTVDYGYTF
TGTGCCACCAGCAGAGATTTAACCACAGTGGACTATGGCTACACCTTC
>TRBJ2-1|NA|TRBV12-5|TRBD2
CASGSPPAGDHNEQFF
TGTGCTAGTGGTTCCCCCCCCGCGGGAGACCACAATGAGCAGTTCTTC
>TRBJ2-4|NA|TRBV19|NA
CASSIGIGAKNIQYF
TGTGCCAGTAGTATAGGGATCGGGGCCAAAAACATTCAGTACTTC
>TRBJ2-3|NA|TRBV28|TRBD2
CASSLVAGEDTQYF
TGTGCCAGCAGTTTGGTAGCGGGGGAAGATACGCAGTATTTT
>TRBJ2-2|NA|TRBV25-1|NA
CASSEWTNTGELFF
TGTGCCAGCAGTGAATGGACTAACACCGGGGAGCTGTTTTTT
>TRBJ1-1|NA|TRBV9|NA
CASSVSEFEVEAFF
TGTGCCAGCAGCGTATCGGAGTTCGAAGTCGAAGCTTTCTTT
>TRBJ2-1|NA|TRBV9|TRBD2
CASTPGGRVSYNEQFF
TGTGCCAGCACGCCGGGCGGGAGGGTCTCCTACAATGAGCAGTTCTTC
>TRBJ2-7|NA|TRBV5-6|TRBD2
CASSLALAGAISYEQYF
TGTGCCAGCAGCTTGGCGTTAGCGGGGGCCATCTCCTACGAGCAGTACTTC
>TRBJ2-7|few|TRBV27|TRBD2
CASSPPGLALSYEQYF
TGTGCCAGCAGTCCACCGGGACTAGCGCTCTCCTACGAGCAGTACTTC